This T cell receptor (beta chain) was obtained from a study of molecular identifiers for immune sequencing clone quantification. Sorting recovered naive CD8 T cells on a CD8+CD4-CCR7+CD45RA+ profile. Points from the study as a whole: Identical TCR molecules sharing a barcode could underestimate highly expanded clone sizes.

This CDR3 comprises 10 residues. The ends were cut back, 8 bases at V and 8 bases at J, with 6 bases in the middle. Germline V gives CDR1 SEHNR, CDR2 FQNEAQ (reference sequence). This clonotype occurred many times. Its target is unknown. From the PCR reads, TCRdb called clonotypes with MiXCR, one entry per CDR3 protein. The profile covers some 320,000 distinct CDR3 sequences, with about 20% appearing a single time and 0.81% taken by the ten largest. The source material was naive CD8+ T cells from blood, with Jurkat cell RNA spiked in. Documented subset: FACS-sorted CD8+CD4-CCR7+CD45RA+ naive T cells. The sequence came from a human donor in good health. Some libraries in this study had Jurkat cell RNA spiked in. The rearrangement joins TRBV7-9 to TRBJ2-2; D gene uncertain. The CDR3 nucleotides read TGTGCCAGCCGAATGGGGGAGCTGTTTTTT. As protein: CASRMGELFF.